The clone carrying this T cell receptor (beta chain) turned up a few times. Its specificity is not known. This record comes from a study of follicular helper T cells after annual influenza vaccination. The overall study: Across the 2013-2014, 2014-2015 and 2015-2016 vaccination seasons, some subjects were resampled. Study conclusions and caveats: ICOS-CD38- cTfh most often held earlier Day 7 ICOS+CD38+ clones.

The V and J ends lost 2 bases and 5 bases, in that order; junction bases with no gene match: 6. The CDR3 is 15 amino acids. CDR1 and CDR2 from the germline V gene are KGHSH and LQKENI. TCRB was sequenced at Survey level resolution. The table came from immunoSEQ multiplex PCR; TCRdb's copy has only in-frame clones and leaves some out. The data show about 1,200 clones, roughly 79% seen once. Time point: 2014-2015 season, pre-vaccination. Excluded were substance abuse, HIV/AIDS, active cancer, immunomodulatory drugs and active illness. The specimen was CXCR5+ CD38+ circulating T follicular helper cells from blood, collected on the day of influenza vaccination. Subset denoted: circulating Tfh, non-naive CD4+CXCR5+PD-1+ (ICOS+CD38+ or ICOS-CD38-). The chain links TRBV18 to TRBJ1-1; 9 nucleotides match TRBD1. This sequence was found in an adult who received the influenza vaccine. The CDR3 protein is CASSPDRGFQTEAFF. The CDR3 bases are TGTGCCAGCTCACCAGACAGGGGGTTTCAAACTGAAGCTTTCTTT.